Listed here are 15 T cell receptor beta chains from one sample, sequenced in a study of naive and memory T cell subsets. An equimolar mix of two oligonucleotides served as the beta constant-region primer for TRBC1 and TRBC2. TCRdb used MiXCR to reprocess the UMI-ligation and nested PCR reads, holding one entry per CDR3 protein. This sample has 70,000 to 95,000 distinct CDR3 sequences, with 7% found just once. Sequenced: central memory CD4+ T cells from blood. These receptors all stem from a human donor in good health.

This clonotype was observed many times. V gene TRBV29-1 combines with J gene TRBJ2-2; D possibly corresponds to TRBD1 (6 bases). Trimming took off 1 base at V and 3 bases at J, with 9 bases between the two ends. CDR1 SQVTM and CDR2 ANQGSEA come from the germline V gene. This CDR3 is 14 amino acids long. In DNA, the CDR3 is TGCAGCGTTGAAGCAGGGGTGGACACCGGGGAGCTGTTTTTT. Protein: CSVEAGVDTGELFF.

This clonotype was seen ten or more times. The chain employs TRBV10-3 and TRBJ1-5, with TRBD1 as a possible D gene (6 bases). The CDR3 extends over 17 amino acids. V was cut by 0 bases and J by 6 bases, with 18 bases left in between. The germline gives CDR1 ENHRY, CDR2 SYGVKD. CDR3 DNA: TGTGCCATCAGTGAGTCCAAAAACAGGGCCCCTCTTCAGCCCCAGCATTTT. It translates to CAISESKNRAPLQPQHF.

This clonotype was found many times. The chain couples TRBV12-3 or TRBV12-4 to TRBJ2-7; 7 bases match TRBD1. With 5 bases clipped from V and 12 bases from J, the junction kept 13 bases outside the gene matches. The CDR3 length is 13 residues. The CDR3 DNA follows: TGTGCCAGCAGTGTGGGACAGAAACAGACAGTGTACTTC. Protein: CASSVGQKQTVYF.

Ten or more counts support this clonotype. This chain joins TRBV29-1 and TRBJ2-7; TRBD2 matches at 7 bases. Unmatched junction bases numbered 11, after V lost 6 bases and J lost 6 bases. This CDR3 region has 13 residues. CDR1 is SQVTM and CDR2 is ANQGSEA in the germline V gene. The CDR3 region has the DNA TGCAGCGTCGAGGGGAGGGCCGCACCCGAGCAGTACTTC. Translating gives CSVEGRAAPEQYF.

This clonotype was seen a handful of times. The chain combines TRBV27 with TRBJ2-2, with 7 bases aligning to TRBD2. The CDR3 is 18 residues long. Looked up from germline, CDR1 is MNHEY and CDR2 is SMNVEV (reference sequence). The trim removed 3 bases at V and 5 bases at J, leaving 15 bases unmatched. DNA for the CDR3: TGTGCCAGCAGTTTTGGCGTTGGGAGGGCAGGGAGGACCGGGGAGCTGTTTTTT. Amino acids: CASSFGVGRAGRTGELFF.

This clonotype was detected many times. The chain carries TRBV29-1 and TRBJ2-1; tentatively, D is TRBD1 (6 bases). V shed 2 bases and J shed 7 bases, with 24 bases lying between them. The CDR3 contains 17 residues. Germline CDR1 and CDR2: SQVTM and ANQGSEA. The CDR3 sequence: CSVERGYLSGARNEQFF. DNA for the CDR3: TGCAGCGTTGAAAGGGGCTATCTTTCAGGGGCTAGGAATGAGCAGTTCTTC.

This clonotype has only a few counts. CDR3 protein: CSAKALAGAYNEQFF. CDR3 nucleotides: TGCAGCGCGAAAGCACTAGCGGGAGCGTACAATGAGCAGTTCTTC. This chain uses TRBV29-1 with TRBJ2-1; 11 positions agree with TRBD2. This CDR3 is built from 15 residues. Germline loops: CDR1 SQVTM, CDR2 ANQGSEA. V lost 7 bases, J lost 4 bases, and 9 bases stayed unmatched.

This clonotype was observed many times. In nucleotides, the CDR3 is TGTGCCAGCAGTTACTCGAAGGGCACAGATACGCAGTATTTT. It specifies CASSYSKGTDTQYF. V usage is TRBV6-2 or TRBV6-3 and J usage is TRBJ2-3; D gene ambiguous. The CDR3 loop spans 14 amino acids. Germline assignment: CDR1 MNHEY and CDR2 SVGEGT. The V gene lost 0 bases and the J gene lost 1 base, with 5 bases spanning the gap.

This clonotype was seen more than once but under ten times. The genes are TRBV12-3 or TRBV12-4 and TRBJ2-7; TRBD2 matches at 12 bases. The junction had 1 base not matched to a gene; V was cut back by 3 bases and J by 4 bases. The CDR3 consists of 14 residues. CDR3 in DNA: TGTGCCAGCAGTTTGACTAGCGGGAGTTACGAGCAGTACTTC. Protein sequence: CASSLTSGSYEQYF.

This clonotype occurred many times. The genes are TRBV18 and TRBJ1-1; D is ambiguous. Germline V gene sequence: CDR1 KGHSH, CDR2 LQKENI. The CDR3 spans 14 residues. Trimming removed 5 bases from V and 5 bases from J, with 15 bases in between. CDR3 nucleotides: TGTGCCAGCTCAACGAACTTTAAAGCGACTGAAGCTTTCTTT. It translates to CASSTNFKATEAFF.

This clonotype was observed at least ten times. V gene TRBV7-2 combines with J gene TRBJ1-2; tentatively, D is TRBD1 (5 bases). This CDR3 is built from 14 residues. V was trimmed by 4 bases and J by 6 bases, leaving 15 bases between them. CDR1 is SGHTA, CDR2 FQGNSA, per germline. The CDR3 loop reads CASSSRDGGDGYTF. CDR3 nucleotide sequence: TGTGCCAGCAGCTCGCGTGATGGGGGAGATGGCTACACCTTC.

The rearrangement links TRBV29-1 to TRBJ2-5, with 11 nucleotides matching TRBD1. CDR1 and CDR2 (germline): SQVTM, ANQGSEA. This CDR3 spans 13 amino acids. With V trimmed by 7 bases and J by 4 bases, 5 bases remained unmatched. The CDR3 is CSAPGQGGETQYF. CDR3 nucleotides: TGCAGCGCCCCGGGACAGGGGGGAGAGACCCAGTACTTC.

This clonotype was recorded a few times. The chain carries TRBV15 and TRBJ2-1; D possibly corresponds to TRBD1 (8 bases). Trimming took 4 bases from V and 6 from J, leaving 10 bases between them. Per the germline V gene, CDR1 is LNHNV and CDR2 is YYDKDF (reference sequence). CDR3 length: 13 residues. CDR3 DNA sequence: TGTGCCACCAGCAACAGGGGGGGCAATGAGCAGTTCTTC. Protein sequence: CATSNRGGNEQFF.

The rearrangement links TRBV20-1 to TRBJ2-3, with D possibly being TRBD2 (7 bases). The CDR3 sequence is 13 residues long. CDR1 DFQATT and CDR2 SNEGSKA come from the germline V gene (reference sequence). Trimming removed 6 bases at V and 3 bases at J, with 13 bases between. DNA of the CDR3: TGCAGTGCACCGAGGGGGGGGACAGATACGCAGTATTTT. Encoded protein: CSAPRGGTDTQYF.

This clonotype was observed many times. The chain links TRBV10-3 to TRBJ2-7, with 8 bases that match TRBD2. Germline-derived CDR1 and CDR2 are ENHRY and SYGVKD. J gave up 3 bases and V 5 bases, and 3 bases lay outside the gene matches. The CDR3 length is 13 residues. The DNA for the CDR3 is TGTGCCATCAGTCCCGGGACTAGCTACGAGCAGTACTTC. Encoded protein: CAISPGTSYEQYF.